Below, 26 T cell receptor beta chains from the same sample are listed, as sequenced in a study of blood T cell repertoires in COVID-19. TCRdb's copy holds only in-frame clones and misses some; the assay was immunoSEQ multiplex PCR. The sample holds 350,000 or so clones, around 87% seen once. The specimen was peripheral blood. Receptors were obtained from a young man with active or convalescent COVID-19.

There are a few counts of this clone. V is TRBV5-5 and J is TRBJ1-2; perhaps TRBD1 as D (5 bases). This CDR3 region has 16 residues. Germline CDR1 is SGHKS and CDR2 is YYEKEE (reference sequence). The V end was cut by 3 bases, the J end by 5 bases, with 20 bases between. CDR3 protein: CASSSPGRRETYGYTF. DNA for the CDR3: TGTGCCAGCAGCTCGCCGGGACGGAGGGAGACTTATGGCTACACCTTC.

The CDR3 here is CASKYRDRNQPQHF. CDR3 DNA sequence: TGTGCCAGTAAATACAGGGATCGCAATCAGCCCCAGCATTTT. The V gene is TRBV19, the J gene TRBJ1-5; weak D call: TRBD1 (6 bases). This CDR3 contains 14 residues. Germline CDR1 reads LNHDA; CDR2 reads SQIVND (reference sequence). V was pared by 7 bases and J by 2 bases, with 12 bases between.

The V and J genes are TRBV6-5 and TRBJ1-5, with D perhaps TRBD1 (5 bases). This CDR3 contains 14 residues. The V end lost 5 bases, the J end lost 0 bases, and 8 bases lay between the germline ends. Germline assignment: CDR1 MNHEY and CDR2 SVGAGI. CDR3 protein: CASSKDNSNQPQHF. For the CDR3, the DNA is TGTGCCAGCAGTAAGGACAATAGCAATCAGCCCCAGCATTTT.

The genes are TRBV21-1 and TRBJ2-1; the D segment call TRBD2 is taken from the table without a DNA check. TRBV21-1 is listed as a pseudogene. The CDR3 length is 17 residues. CDR3 nucleotides: TGTGCCAGCAGCAAGGGGACTAGCGGGAGCCTAGACAATGAGCAGTTCTTC. Translating it yields CASSKGTSGSLDNEQFF.

This sequence joins TRBV27 and TRBJ2-1, with 9 bases lining up with TRBD2. The CDR3 runs to 15 residues. Germline V gene sequence: CDR1 MNHEY, CDR2 SMNVEV (reference sequence). Trimming at V came to 0 bases and at J to 4 bases, leaving 1 base not matched to a gene. In DNA, the CDR3 is TGTGCCAGCAGTTTATCGCTAGCGGGGTACAATGAGCAGTTCTTC. It specifies CASSLSLAGYNEQFF.

V gene TRBV11-2 combines with J gene TRBJ1-4; 7 nucleotides match TRBD1. Germline V gives CDR1 SGHAT, CDR2 FQNNGV. V was clipped by 2 bases and J by 4 bases; unmatched bases: 7. The CDR3 is 16 amino acids. The CDR3 nucleotides are TGTGCCAGCAGCTTACAAGGGGGCATCGGTAATGAAAAACTGTTTTTT. Translated, it gives CASSLQGGIGNEKLFF.

CDR3 coding DNA: TGTGCCAGCAGTTTCAGCGGGAGGTTAGCAGAAAATGAGCAGTTCTTC. As protein: CASSFSGRLAENEQFF. The rearrangement links TRBV28 to TRBJ2-1; TRBD2 matches 9 bases. Germline V lookup: CDR1 MDHEN, CDR2 SYDVKM. Trimming removed 3 bases from V and 7 bases from J; junction bases left unmatched: 10. The CDR3 length is 16 residues.

The CDR3 DNA reads TGTGCCAGCAGTCGAGACAGGGACGAGCAGTACTTC. Residues: CASSRDRDEQYF. This sequence joins TRBV6-5 and TRBJ2-7; 7 bases line up with TRBD1. V dropped 5 bases and J dropped 5; count of bases not matched to a gene: 3. The CDR3 covers 12 residues. The germline gives CDR1 MNHEY, CDR2 SVGAGI.

The chain employs TRBV29-1 and TRBJ2-5; 11 nucleotides line up with TRBD2. The CDR3 is 15 amino acids. Unmatched junction bases numbered 8, after V lost 7 bases and J lost 1 base. Per the germline V gene, CDR1 is SQVTM and CDR2 is ANQGSEA. CDR3 in amino acids: CSALFSGGAQETQYF. CDR3 nucleotides: TGCAGCGCTTTGTTTAGCGGGGGGGCCCAAGAGACCCAGTACTTC.

The chain combines TRBV18 with TRBJ2-2; TRBD1 might be the D (5 bases). The CDR3 covers 16 residues. Looked up from germline, CDR1 is KGHSH and CDR2 is LQKENI. V shed 0 bases and J shed 2 bases, with 10 bases lying between them. This CDR3 is CASSPPQQANTGELFF. In DNA form, the CDR3 reads TGTGCCAGCTCACCACCGCAACAGGCCAACACCGGGGAGCTGTTTTTT. Supplemented by reference TRBV18 and TRBJ2-2, the full variable domain reads NAGVMQNPRHLVRRRGQEARLRCSPMKGHSHVYWYRQLPEEGLKFMVYLQKENIIDESGMPKERFSAEFPKEGPSILRIQQVVRGDSAAYFCASSPPQQANTGELFFGEGSRLTVL.

This rearrangement joins TRBV7-9 to TRBJ2-7, with 8 bases fitting TRBD2. Germline V gene data show CDR1 as SEHNR and CDR2 as FQNEAQ (reference sequence). After removal of 1 base from V and 3 bases from J, the junction contained 5 bases not matched to a gene. This CDR3 has 15 amino acids. The CDR3 here is CASSLVRLAGYEQYF. CDR3 bases: TGTGCCAGCAGCTTAGTTAGGCTAGCGGGCTACGAGCAGTACTTC. The full variable domain, rest sourced from reference TRBV7-9 and TRBJ2-7, is DTGVSQNPRHKITKRGQNVTFRCDPISEHNRLYWYRQTLGQGPEFLTYFQNEAQLEKSRLLSDRFSAERPKGSFSTLEIQRTEQGDSAMYLCASSLVRLAGYEQYFGPGTRLTVT.

The chain couples TRBV11-2 to TRBJ1-2, with D hard to call. Looked up from germline, CDR1 is SGHAT and CDR2 is FQNNGV. This CDR3 has 13 amino acids. Trimming pared 0 bases from V and 8 bases from J, leaving 10 bases between. CDR3 bases: TGTGCCAGCAGCTTAGAGGGCTTACGGGGCTACACCTTC. It encodes CASSLEGLRGYTF.

This clone was counted once. J is TRBJ2-7 and V is TRBV18, with 9 bases matching TRBD2. This CDR3 is 16 amino acids long. Germline V gives CDR1 KGHSH, CDR2 LQKENI. V shed 1 base and J 4 bases; nucleotides not matched to a gene: 8. CDR3 sequence: CASSPLGGRGGYEQYF. The CDR3 nucleotides read TGTGCCAGCTCACCACTCGGAGGGCGGGGGGGTTACGAGCAGTACTTC. Filled out from reference TRBV18 and TRBJ2-7, the complete variable domain reads NAGVMQNPRHLVRRRGQEARLRCSPMKGHSHVYWYRQLPEEGLKFMVYLQKENIIDESGMPKERFSAEFPKEGPSILRIQQVVRGDSAAYFCASSPLGGRGGYEQYFGPGTRLTVT.

The genes are TRBV3-1 (or the pseudogene TRBV3-2) and TRBJ2-5; D possibly corresponds to TRBD1 (7 bases). The CDR3 totals 15 residues. V was shortened by 6 bases and J by 4 bases, with 18 bases between the two germline ends. Per the germline V gene, CDR1 is LGHDT and CDR2 is YNNKEL (reference sequence). The CDR3 DNA is TGTGCCAGCAGTCTGACAGGGCGCGGGGCAGAGACCCAGTACTTC. Translated: CASSLTGRGAETQYF.

This clone was observed a handful of times. CDR3 residues: CASSYVGGDTDTQYF. CDR3 coding DNA: TGTGCCAGCTCCTATGTCGGGGGGGACACAGATACGCAGTATTTT. J is TRBJ2-3 and V is TRBV2; 8 bases fit TRBD2. Unmatched junction bases numbered 9, after V lost 8 bases and J lost 2 bases. Germline V lookup: CDR1 SNHLY, CDR2 FYNNEI. The CDR3 covers 15 residues.

This chain links TRBV9 with TRBJ1-2; 9 positions match TRBD1. Germline lookup yields CDR1 SGDLS and CDR2 YYNGEE. The V segment lost 4 bases and the J segment 5 bases; nucleotides outside the gene matches: 9. The CDR3 runs to 15 residues. CDR3 DNA sequence: TGTGCCAGCAGCTTAGGGACAGGGACATTATATGGCTACACCTTC. Translating it yields CASSLGTGTLYGYTF.

V is TRBV27 and J is TRBJ2-1; a weak D match, TRBD1 (5 bases). Germline values: CDR1 MNHEY, CDR2 SMNVEV (reference sequence). The CDR3 is made up of 15 amino acids. V lost 0 bases and J 2 bases, leaving 8 bases between the germline ends. In nucleotides, the CDR3 is TGTGCCAGCAGTTTATCGACAGCCACCTACAATGAGCAGTTCTTC. Protein product: CASSLSTATYNEQFF.

The J gene is TRBJ1-5, the V gene TRBV4-1, with no clear D. Deletions cut 1 base from V and 6 bases from J, with 7 bases between. The CDR3 is 13 residues long. Germline-derived CDR1 and CDR2 are MGHRA and YSYEKL. The CDR3 loop reads CASSQVGSQPQHF. For the CDR3, the DNA is TGCGCCAGCAGCCAAGTCGGGTCTCAGCCCCAGCATTTT.

The CDR3: CASSLSQGNTGELFF. CDR3 nucleotides: TGCGCCAGCAGCTTGTCACAGGGAAACACCGGGGAGCTGTTTTTT. The J gene is TRBJ2-2, the V gene TRBV5-1, with D possibly TRBD1 on 6 matching bases. Trimming removed 1 base at V and 2 bases at J, with 9 bases between. CDR3 length: 15 residues. Germline values: CDR1 SGHRS, CDR2 YFSETQ.

V gene TRBV10-3 combines with J gene TRBJ1-2; no clear D. The CDR3 spans 14 residues. Trimming removed 4 bases at V and 4 bases at J, with 13 bases between. Per germline, CDR1 ENHRY and CDR2 SYGVKD. CDR3 DNA: TGTGCCATCAGTGTGGCTGCAGAATCCTATGGCTACACCTTC. It translates to CAISVAAESYGYTF.

The chain links TRBV24-1 to TRBJ1-1, with 10 bases aligning to TRBD1. The junction had 2 bases not matched to a gene; V was cut back by 8 bases and J by 3 bases. The CDR3 has 13 residues. CDR1 is KGHDR and CDR2 is SFDVKD in the germline V gene. CDR3: CATTGTGDTEAFF. The CDR3 bases are TGTGCCACCACAGGGACAGGGGACACTGAAGCTTTCTTT.

V gene TRBV4-2 combines with J gene TRBJ1-6; TRBD1 matches 7 bases. J gave up 5 bases and V 1 base, and 2 bases lay outside the gene matches. In germline, CDR1 is LGHNA, CDR2 YNFKEQ. The CDR3 totals 15 residues. For the CDR3, the DNA is TGTGCCAGCAGCCAAGGGGGACAGAATAATTCACCCCTCCACTTT. This codes for CASSQGGQNNSPLHF.

The chain employs TRBV19 and TRBJ2-2, with 7 bases identical to TRBD1. Trimming took 7 bases from V and 6 from J; bases not matched to a gene: 5. CDR1 is LNHDA and CDR2 is SQIVND in the germline V gene (reference sequence). CDR3 length: 13 amino acids. The CDR3 loop is CASTKQGSGELFF. The CDR3 DNA reads as TGTGCCAGTACCAAACAGGGGTCCGGGGAGCTGTTTTTT.

The chain joins TRBV28 to TRBJ2-3; 12 bases align to TRBD2. The CDR3 consists of 16 residues. V was pared by 3 bases and J by 4 bases, with 5 bases of the junction left unmatched. The germline V gene has CDR1 MDHEN and CDR2 SYDVKM. CDR3 sequence reads: CASSFVLAGGADTQYF. The CDR3 DNA is TGTGCCAGCAGTTTCGTGCTAGCGGGAGGGGCAGATACGCAGTATTTT.

This chain connects TRBV19 to TRBJ2-3; possibly TRBD1 for D (5 bases). Looked up from germline, CDR1 is LNHDA and CDR2 is SQIVND (reference sequence). Trimming stripped 10 bases from V and 0 bases from J, with 11 bases between. The CDR3 is 13 amino acids. The CDR3, as DNA: TGTGCCACCCGACAGAAGAGCACAGATACGCAGTATTTT. Translation gives CATRQKSTDTQYF.

The DNA for the CDR3 is TGTGCCAGTAGTATCCCCAGGACAGGGGAAACCAACTCTCCCACAGATACGCAGTATTTT. This gives the protein CASSIPRTGETNSPTDTQYF. This chain joins TRBV19 and TRBJ2-3, with 9 bases lining up with TRBD1. The CDR3 totals 20 residues. J lost 2 bases, V lost 3 bases, and 18 bases had no gene match. The germline V gene encodes CDR1 LNHDA and CDR2 SQIVND (reference sequence).